Described below is a single TCR beta chain sequence and its context. The antigen is unknown. This sample was taken from a study of cytomegalovirus exposure and HLA in healthy donors. Whole-study findings and limits: The study labeled under 200 TCR beta chains cytomegalovirus-associated. From TCR beta sequences, most subjects' HLA-A and HLA-B alleles were reportedly predicted accurately. Within an earlier analysis, most TCR beta V segments proved productive either about 87% or about 30% of the time.

Primers for the PCR totalled 60 Vbeta and 13 Jbeta. Profiling relied on immunoSEQ multiplex PCR, and the TCRdb table lists in-frame clones only, not all of them. This sample's clone table lists about 160,000 clones. Trimming cost V 5 bases and J 3 bases; bases outside gene matches: 4. This CDR3 is 14 amino acids long. Germline V lookup: CDR1 SGHVS, CDR2 FQNEAQ. This clonotype was obtained from a woman between 50 and 59 years old in good health and CMV-seronegative. This chain uses TRBV7-8 with TRBJ2-7; 10 nucleotides match TRBD1. Sequencing input: PBMCs. The CDR3 DNA reads as TGTGCCAGCAGCAGAGGGACAGGGGACTACGAGCAGTACTTC. Protein product: CASSRGTGDYEQYF.